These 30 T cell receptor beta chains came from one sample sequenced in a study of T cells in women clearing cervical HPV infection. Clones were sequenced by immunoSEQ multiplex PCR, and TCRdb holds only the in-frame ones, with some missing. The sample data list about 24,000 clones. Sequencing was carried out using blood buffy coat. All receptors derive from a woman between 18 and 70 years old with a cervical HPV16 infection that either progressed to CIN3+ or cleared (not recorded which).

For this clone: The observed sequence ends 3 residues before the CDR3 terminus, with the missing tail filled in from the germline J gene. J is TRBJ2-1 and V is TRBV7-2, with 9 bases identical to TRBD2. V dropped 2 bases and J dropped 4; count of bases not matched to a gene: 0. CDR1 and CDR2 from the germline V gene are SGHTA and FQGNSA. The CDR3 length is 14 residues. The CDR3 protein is CASSLLAGYNEQFF. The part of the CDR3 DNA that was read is TGTGCCAGCAGCTTACTAGCGGGGTACAATGAG.

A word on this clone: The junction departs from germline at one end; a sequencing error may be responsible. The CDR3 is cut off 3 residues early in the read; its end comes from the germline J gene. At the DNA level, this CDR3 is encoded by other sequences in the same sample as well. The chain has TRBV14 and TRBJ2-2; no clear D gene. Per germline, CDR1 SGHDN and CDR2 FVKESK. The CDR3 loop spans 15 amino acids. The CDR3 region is CASSQASRDTGELFF. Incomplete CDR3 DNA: TGTGCTAGCAGCCAAGCCTCCCGGGACACCGGGGAG.

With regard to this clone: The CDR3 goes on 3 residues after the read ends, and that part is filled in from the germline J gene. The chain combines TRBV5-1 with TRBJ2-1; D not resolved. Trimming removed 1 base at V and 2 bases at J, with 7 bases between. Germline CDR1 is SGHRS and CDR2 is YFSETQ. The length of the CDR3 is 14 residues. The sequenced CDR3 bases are TGCGCCAGCAGCTTGAACAGTGCCTACAATGAG. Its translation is CASSLNSAYNE. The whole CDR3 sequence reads CASSLNSAYNEQFF.

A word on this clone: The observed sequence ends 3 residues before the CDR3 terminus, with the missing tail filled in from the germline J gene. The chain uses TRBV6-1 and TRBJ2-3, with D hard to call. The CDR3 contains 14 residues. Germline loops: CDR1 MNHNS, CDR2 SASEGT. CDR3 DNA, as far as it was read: TGTGCCAGCAGTGAAGCGCTTCAGATGCACACG. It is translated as CASSEALQMHT. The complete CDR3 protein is CASSEALQMHTQYF.

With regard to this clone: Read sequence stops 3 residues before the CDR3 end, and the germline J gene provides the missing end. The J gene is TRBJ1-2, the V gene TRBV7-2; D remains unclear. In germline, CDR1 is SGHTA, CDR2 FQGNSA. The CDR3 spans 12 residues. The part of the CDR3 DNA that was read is TGTGCCAGCAGCTTAGCAGGGTACGAC. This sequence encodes CASSLAGYD. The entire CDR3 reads CASSLAGYDYTF.

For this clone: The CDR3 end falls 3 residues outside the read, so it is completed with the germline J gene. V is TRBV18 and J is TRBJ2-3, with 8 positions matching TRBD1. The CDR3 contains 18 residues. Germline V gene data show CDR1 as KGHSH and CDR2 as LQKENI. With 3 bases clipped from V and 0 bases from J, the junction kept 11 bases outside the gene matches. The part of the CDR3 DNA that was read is TGTGCCAGCTCACCGATACGTAGAGACAGGGGAAGCACAGATACG. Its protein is CASSPIRRDRGSTDT. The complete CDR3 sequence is CASSPIRRDRGSTDTQYF.

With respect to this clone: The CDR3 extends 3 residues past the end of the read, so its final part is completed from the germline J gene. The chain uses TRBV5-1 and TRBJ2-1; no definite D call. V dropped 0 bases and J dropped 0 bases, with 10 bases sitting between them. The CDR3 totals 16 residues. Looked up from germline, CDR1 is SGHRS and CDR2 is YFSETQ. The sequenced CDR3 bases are TGCGCCAGCAGCTTGGAGGGCTTCAGCTCCTACAATGAG. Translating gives CASSLEGFSSYNE. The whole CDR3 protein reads CASSLEGFSSYNEQFF.

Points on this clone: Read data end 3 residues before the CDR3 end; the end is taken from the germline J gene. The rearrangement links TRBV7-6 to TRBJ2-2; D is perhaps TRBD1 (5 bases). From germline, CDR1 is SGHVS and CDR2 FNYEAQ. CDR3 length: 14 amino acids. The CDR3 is CASSSDTGANVLFF. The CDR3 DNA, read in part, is TGTGCCAGCAGCTCGGACACTGGGGCCAACGTG.

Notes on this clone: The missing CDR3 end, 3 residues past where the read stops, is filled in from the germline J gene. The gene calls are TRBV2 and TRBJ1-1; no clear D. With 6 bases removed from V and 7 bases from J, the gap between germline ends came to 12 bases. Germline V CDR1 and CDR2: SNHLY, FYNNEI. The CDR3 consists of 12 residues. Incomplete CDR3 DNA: TGTGCCAGCAGGGCGGGATCGGGTGAA. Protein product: CASRAGSGE. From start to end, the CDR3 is CASRAGSGEAFF.

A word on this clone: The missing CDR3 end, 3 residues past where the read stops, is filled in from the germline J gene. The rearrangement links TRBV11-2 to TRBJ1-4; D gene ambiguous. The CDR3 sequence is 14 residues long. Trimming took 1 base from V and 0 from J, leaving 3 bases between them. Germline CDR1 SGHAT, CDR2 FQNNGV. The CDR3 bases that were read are TGTGCCAGCAGCTTAGCCGCAACTAATGAAAAA. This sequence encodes CASSLAATNEK. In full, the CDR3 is CASSLAATNEKLFF. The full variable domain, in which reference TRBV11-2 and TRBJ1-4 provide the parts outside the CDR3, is EAGVAQSPRYKIIEKRQSVAFWCNPISGHATLYWYQQILGQGPKLLIQFQNNGVVDDSQLPKDRFSAERLKGVDSTLKIQPAKLEDSAVYLCASSLAATNEKLFFGSGTQLSVL.

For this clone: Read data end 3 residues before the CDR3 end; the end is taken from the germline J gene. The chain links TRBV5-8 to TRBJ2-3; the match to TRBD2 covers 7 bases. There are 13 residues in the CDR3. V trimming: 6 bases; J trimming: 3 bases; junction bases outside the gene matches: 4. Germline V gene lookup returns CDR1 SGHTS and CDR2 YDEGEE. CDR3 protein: CASNGGSTDTQYF. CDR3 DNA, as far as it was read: TGTGCCAGCAACGGCGGGAGTACAGATACG.

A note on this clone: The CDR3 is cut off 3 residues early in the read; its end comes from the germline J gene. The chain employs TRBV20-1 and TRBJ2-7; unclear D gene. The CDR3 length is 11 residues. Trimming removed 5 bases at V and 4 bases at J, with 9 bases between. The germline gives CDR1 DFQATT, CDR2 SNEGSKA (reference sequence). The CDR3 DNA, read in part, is TGCAGTGCTGTACAATATTACGAG. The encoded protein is CSAVQYYE. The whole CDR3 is CSAVQYYEQYF.

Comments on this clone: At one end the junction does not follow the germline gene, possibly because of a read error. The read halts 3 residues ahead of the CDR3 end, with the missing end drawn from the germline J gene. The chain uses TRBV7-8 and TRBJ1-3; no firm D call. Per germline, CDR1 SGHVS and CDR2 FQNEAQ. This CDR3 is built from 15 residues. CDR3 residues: CASSLSGPPADTIYF. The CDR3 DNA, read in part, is TGTGCCAGCAGCTTATCTGGTCCGCCGGCAGACACT.

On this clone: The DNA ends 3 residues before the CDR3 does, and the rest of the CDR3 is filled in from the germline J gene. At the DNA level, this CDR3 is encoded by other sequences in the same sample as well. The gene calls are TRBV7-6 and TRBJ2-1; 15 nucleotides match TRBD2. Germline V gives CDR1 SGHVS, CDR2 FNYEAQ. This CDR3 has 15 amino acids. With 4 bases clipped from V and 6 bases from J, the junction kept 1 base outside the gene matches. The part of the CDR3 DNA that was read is TGTGCCAGCAGCTGGGGACTAGCGGGAGGCAATGAG. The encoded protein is CASSWGLAGGNE. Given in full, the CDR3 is CASSWGLAGGNEQFF.

CDR3 region: CSVVASGSTEQFF. Partial CDR3 DNA: TGCAGCGTTGTGGCTAGCGGGAGTACTGAG. The chain carries TRBV29-1 and TRBJ2-1; 10 bases are a match to TRBD2. Read coverage stops 3 residues before the CDR3 terminus; the germline J gene supplies the remainder. This CDR3 is built from 13 residues. Trimming at V came to 4 bases and at J to 9 bases, leaving 6 bases not matched to a gene. CDR1 is SQVTM, CDR2 ANQGSEA, per germline.

The CDR3 bases that were read are TGCGCCAGCAGCTCATACGGGACAGACCAAGAGACC. Amino acid sequence: CASSSYGTDQET. The CDR3 reads in full as CASSSYGTDQETQYF. The chain carries TRBV5-1 and TRBJ2-5; 7 bases agree with TRBD1. The read finishes 3 residues shy of the CDR3 end, and the germline J gene is used to complete it. Germline V lookup: CDR1 SGHRS, CDR2 YFSETQ. CDR3 length equals 15 residues. Trimming at V came to 3 bases and at J to 0 bases, leaving 5 bases not matched to a gene.

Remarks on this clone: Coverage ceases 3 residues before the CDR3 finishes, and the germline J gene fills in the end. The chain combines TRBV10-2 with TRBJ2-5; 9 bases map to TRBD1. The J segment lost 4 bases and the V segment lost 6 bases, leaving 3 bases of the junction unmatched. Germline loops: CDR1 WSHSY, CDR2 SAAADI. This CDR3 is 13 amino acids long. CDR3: CASSGQGRETQYF. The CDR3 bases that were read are TGCGCCAGCAGCGGACAGGGGAGAGAGACC.

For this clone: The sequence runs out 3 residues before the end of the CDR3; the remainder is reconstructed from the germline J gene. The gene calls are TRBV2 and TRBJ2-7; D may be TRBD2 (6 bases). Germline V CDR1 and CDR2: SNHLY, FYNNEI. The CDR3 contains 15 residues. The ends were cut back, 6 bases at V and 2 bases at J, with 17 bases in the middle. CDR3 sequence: CASRPSAGTPYEQYF. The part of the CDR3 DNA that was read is TGTGCCAGCAGACCTAGCGCGGGAACCCCCTACGAG.

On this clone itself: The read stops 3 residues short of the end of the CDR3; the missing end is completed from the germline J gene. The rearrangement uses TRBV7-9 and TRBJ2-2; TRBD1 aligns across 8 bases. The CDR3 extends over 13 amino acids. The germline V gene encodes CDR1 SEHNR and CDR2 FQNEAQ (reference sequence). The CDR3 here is CASSLGGQEKLFF. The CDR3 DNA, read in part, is TGTGCCAGCAGCTTAGGGGGACAGGAAAAG.

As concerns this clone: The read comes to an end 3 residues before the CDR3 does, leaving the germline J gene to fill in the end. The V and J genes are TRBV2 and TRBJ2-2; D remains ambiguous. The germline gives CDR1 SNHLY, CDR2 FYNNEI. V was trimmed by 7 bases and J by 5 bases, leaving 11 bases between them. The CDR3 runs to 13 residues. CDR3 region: CASIAMVTGELFF. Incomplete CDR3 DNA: TGTGCCAGCATTGCTATGGTTACCGGGGAG.

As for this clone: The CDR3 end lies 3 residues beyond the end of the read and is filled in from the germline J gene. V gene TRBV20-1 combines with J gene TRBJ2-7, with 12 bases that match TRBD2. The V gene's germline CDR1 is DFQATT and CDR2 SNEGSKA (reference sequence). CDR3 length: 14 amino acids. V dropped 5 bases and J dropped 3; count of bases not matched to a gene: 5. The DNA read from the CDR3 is TGCAGTGCTCTCGGACTAGCGGGATACTACGAG. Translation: CSALGLAGYYE. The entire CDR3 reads CSALGLAGYYEQYF.

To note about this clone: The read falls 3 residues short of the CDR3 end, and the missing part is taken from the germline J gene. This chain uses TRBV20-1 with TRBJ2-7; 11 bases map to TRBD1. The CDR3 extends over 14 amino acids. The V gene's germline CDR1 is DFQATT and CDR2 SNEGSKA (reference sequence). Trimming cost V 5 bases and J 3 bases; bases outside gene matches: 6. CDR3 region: CSAGDRGEDYEQYF. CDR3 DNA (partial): TGCAGTGCTGGGGACAGGGGGGAAGACTACGAG.

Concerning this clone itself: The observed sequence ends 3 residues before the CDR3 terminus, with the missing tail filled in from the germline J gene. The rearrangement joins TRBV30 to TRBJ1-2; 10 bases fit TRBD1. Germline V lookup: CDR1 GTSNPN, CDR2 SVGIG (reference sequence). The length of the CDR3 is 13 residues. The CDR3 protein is CAWSGTGVYDYTF. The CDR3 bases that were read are TGTGCCTGGAGCGGGACAGGGGTCTACGAC.

Here the CDR3 reads CASTRSASPDGYTF. The sequenced part of the CDR3 DNA is TGTGCCAGCACCCGGTCCGCCTCGCCCGATGGC. The V gene is TRBV5-8, the J gene TRBJ1-2; D gene uncertain. With the read ending 3 residues before the CDR3 end, the germline J gene is used to fill in that end. The CDR3 runs to 14 residues. The germline gives CDR1 SGHTS, CDR2 YDEGEE. Trimming took 6 bases from V and 6 from J, leaving 18 bases between them.

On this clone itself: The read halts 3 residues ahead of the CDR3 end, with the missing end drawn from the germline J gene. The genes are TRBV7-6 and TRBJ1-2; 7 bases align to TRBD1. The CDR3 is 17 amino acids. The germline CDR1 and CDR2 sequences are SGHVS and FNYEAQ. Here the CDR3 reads CASSLLPGQGGTDTYTF. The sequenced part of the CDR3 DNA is TGTGCCAGCAGCTTATTACCCGGGCAAGGGGGCACAGATACC.

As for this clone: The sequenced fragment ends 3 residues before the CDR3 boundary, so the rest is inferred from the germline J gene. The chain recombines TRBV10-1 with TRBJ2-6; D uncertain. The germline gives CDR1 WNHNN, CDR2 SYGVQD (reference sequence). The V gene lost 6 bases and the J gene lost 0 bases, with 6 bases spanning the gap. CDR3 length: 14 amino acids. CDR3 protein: CASSPSSGANVLTF. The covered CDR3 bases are TGCGCCAGCAGCCCTAGCTCTGGGGCCAACGTC.

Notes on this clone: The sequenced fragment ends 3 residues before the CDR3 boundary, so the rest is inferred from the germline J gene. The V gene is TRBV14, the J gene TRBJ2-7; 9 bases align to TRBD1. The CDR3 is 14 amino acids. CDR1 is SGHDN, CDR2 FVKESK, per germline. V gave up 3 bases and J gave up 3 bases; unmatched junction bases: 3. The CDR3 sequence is CASSQGTGYYEQYF. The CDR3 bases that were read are TGTGCCAGCAGCCAGGGGACAGGGTACTACGAG.

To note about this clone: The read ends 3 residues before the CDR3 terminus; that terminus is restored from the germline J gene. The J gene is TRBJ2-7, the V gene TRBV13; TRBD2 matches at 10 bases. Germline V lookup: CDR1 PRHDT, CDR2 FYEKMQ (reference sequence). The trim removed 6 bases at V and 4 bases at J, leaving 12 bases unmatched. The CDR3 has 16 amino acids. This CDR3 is CASSYERTSGAYEQYF. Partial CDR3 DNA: TGTGCCAGCAGTTACGAACGGACTAGCGGAGCTTACGAG. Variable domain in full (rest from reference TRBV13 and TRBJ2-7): AAGVIQSPRHLIKEKRETATLKCYPIPRHDTVYWYQQGPGQDPQFLISFYEKMQSDKGSIPDRFSAQQFSDYHSELNMSSLELGDSALYFCASSYERTSGAYEQYFGPGTRLTVT.

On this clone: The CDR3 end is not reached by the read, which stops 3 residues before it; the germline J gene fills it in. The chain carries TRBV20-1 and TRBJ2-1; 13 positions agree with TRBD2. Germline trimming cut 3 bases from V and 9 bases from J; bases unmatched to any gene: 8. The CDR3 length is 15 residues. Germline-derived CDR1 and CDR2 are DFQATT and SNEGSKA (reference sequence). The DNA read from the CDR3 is TGCAGTGCTAGGGAAGGGACTAGCGGGACATCTGAG. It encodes CSAREGTSGTSE. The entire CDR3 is CSAREGTSGTSEQFF.

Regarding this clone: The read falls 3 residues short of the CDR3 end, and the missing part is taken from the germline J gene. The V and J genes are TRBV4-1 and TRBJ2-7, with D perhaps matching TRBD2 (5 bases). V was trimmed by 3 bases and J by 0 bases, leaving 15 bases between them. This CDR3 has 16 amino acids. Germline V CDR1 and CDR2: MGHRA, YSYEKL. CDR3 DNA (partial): TGCGCCAGCAGCCACGAGGCGGGCCTACCCTCCTACGAG. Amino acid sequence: CASSHEAGLPSYE. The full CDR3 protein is CASSHEAGLPSYEQYF.